The clone carrying this T cell receptor beta chain was found once. What it binds is unknown. This CDR3 region has 15 residues. Germline V gene sequence: CDR1 LNHNV, CDR2 YYDKDF (reference sequence). Trimming took 1 base from V and 10 from J, leaving 17 bases between them. In the PCR, 60 Vbeta and 13 Jbeta primers were used. Under the authors' procedure: In a later analysis, around 87 million unique TCR beta chains included roughly 11 million shared by two or more donors. Using immunoSEQ multiplex PCR, the repertoire was profiled, and TCRdb retains in-frame clones only, with some absent. V and J calls plus clone size are reproduced from that table; the DNA served to infer D and trimming. The sample lists some 190,000 clones, roughly four fifths occurring once. This sample is drawn from a study of cytomegalovirus exposure and HLA in healthy donors. Study-wide background: The roughly 100 million unique TCR beta sequences, from roughly 170 million T cells, were found by an earlier analysis.

Study-wide results and caveats: Further analysis was carried out later, and it showed several of the most significant clusters appearing linked to common viral pathogens.

The clonotype was recovered from a man aged 18 to 29 in good health and CMV-seronegative. V usage is TRBV15 and J usage is TRBJ2-1; D gene ambiguous. Sequenced sample: PBMCs. The CDR3 here is CATSRVGRRNAEQFF. In nucleotides, the CDR3 is TGTGCCACCAGCAGAGTGGGCCGCCGGAATGCCGAGCAGTTCTTC.